This T cell receptor beta chain was found in a study of blood T cell repertoires in COVID-19. Study summary: The study drew acute and convalescent COVID-19 samples from the United States, Italy and Spain.

Sequenced by immunoSEQ multiplex PCR; TCRdb stores in-frame clones only, minus some. The data hold approximately 350,000 clones, with around 86% observed a single time. Germline V gene sequence: CDR1 SGHRS, CDR2 YFSETQ. J was trimmed by 2 bases and V by 0 bases; bases with no gene match: 4. This CDR3 contains 15 residues. This sequence originates from a woman in her fifties or sixties who had recovered from COVID-19. This chain links TRBV5-1 with TRBJ2-5; the match to TRBD1 covers 7 bases. The sample taken for sequencing was PBMCs or T cells enriched from blood (not recorded which). CDR3 DNA sequence: TGCGCCAGCAGCTTGGACAACAGGGGTCAAGAGACCCAGTACTTC. Translation gives CASSLDNRGQETQYF.